The clone carrying this TCR beta chain was picked up one time. Its antigen is not known. This record belongs to a study of beta chain features in type 1 diabetes. As every portion of the isolated RNA was reverse transcribed, the sequencing read expressed TCRB transcripts. Some clones are missing from TCRdb's copy, which holds only in-frame ones; the method was immunoSEQ multiplex PCR. The table records around 250,000 clones, about a fifth of them present only once. Notes on the study in general: Among patients, naive, central memory and Treg TCRB repertoires appeared more similar than among healthy donors. TCRB CDR3s were moderately but significantly shorter in Type 1 diabetes patients in all four CD4+ subsets.

Looked up from germline, CDR1 is KGHSH and CDR2 is LQKENI. This CDR3 has 16 amino acids. V dropped 0 bases and J dropped 3 bases, with 14 bases sitting between them. Per donor, one heparinised blood draw averaged approximately 120 mL. The chain couples TRBV18 to TRBJ1-1; a weak D match, TRBD1 (5 bases). The source material was naive CD4+ T cells from blood. The source of this sequence is a woman between 35 and 50 years old with type 1 diabetes. The DNA of the CDR3 is TGTGCCAGCTCACCACCGCCCAGGGCGGTGGACACTGAAGCTTTCTTT. Translated, it gives CASSPPPRAVDTEAFF.